The rows below give T cell receptor beta chains drawn from one sample of a study of control samples from healthy donors and cancer patients. Sequencing used immunoSEQ multiplex PCR; TCRdb keeps in-frame clones, though not all of them. The data contain about 75,000 clones, approximately 84% of them singletons. Sequenced input: blood. These receptors originate from a man aged 50-60 years in good health. CDR3s include the opening cysteine and the closing phenylalanine or tryptophan. A D gene is named only where the DNA matches it firmly. Clone size is stated in some rows and not others, as once, few, many or a class when expanded.

j_call clone_size v_call d_call cdr3_nt cdr3_aa
TRBJ1-1 NA TRBV12-5 TRBD1 TGTGCTAGTGGCCGACAGGGTGGGAACACTGAAGCTTTCTTT CASGRQGGNTEAFF
TRBJ2-1 NA TRBV29-1 TRBD2 TGCAGCGTTGAACGGGAGGGCCTCAATGAGCAGTTCTTC CSVEREGLNEQFF
TRBJ2-7 NA TRBV21-1 NA TGTGCCAGCAGCAAACGAGACGAGCAGTACTTC CASSKRDEQYF
TRBJ1-1 NA TRBV6-5 NA TGTGCCAGCAGTTACTCGGGCAACTCGAACACTGAAGCTTTCTTT CASSYSGNSNTEAFF
TRBJ2-3 NA TRBV7-9 NA TGTGCCAGCAGCTTAGTAAGGGGACCGCCACGCAGCACAGATACGCAGTATTTT CASSLVRGPPRSTDTQYF
TRBJ2-1 NA TRBV28 NA TGTGCCAGCAGCCTAGGACCTGGAGAGTTCTTC CASSLGPGEFF
TRBJ2-1 NA TRBV4-3 NA TGCGCCAGCAGCCTCCGTCGGGTCGATGAGCAGTTCTTC CASSLRRVDEQFF
TRBJ1-6 NA TRBV5-1 TRBD1 TGCGCCAGCAGCCCAGGGTGGTCAGGGGGGAATTCACCCCTCCACTTT CASSPGWSGGNSPLHF
TRBJ2-1 NA TRBV7-2 NA TGTGCCAGCAGCTTAGGCACCGGGAGTCTGCGTTCCTACAATGAGCAGTTCTTC CASSLGTGSLRSYNEQFF
TRBJ2-1 NA TRBV5-4 TRBD2 TGTGCCAGCAGCACCCGACTAGCGGGACAGAACAGTGAGCAGTTCTTC CASSTRLAGQNSEQFF
TRBJ2-5 NA TRBV3-1/TRBV3-2 TRBD2 TGTGCCAGCAGCCAAGAATGTGGAGCTAGCGGGACCCAAGAGACCCAGTACTTC CASSQECGASGTQETQYF
TRBJ2-7 once TRBV24-1 NA TGTGCCACCAACCGACCCCGTCGGCCGAAGAGAGAGCAGTACTTC CATNRPRRPKREQYF
TRBJ1-5 NA TRBV6-4 TRBD1 TGTGCCAGCAGTGATTGTGGGGCAGGGGGCTATGGCAATCAGCCCCAGCATTTT CASSDCGAGGYGNQPQHF
TRBJ1-5 NA TRBV9 NA TGTGCCAGCAGTGCAGGGACCTTACAGCCCCAGCATTTT CASSAGTLQPQHF
TRBJ2-2 NA TRBV5-1 NA TGCGCCACCCGAATCGGAGGCACCGGGGAGCTGTTTTTT CATRIGGTGELFF
TRBJ2-5 NA TRBV18 NA TGTGCCAGCTCACCACCGGGGCAGAGAGAGACCCAGTACTTC CASSPPGQRETQYF
TRBJ1-3 once TRBV5-4 NA TGTGCCAGCAGCTTGGGCCCCTCCGGGAGCTCTGGAAACACCATATATTTT CASSLGPSGSSGNTIYF
TRBJ2-1 NA TRBV28 TRBD1 TGTGCCAGCAGTTTAACAGGGGGCTACAATGAGCAGTTCTTC CASSLTGGYNEQFF
TRBJ1-6 NA TRBV28 NA TGTGCCAGCAGACAAGGAGTCAATTCACCCCTCCACTTT CASRQGVNSPLHF
TRBJ2-5 NA TRBV3-1/TRBV3-2 NA TGTGCCAGCAGAGACACAGGGCTCGAGACCCAGTACTTC CASRDTGLETQYF
TRBJ1-4 NA TRBV21-1 NA TGTGCCGCCCGACAGGGAGTTTTTTTT CAARQGVFF
TRBJ1-2 few TRBV19 NA TGTGCCAGTAGCGGAACAGGGTTCTATGGCTACACCTTC CASSGTGFYGYTF
TRBJ2-1 NA TRBV9 NA TGTGCCAGCGGGACGGAGGGCAACTCCTACAATGAGCAGTTCTTC CASGTEGNSYNEQFF
TRBJ2-2 NA TRBV15 NA TGTGCCACCAGCAGAGATCTGGCGGGGCGGGAGCTGTTTTTT CATSRDLAGRELFF
TRBJ2-7 once TRBV6-1 TRBD2 TGTGCCAGCAGTGAAGAGGTGGGGGGGTGGTACGAGCAGTACTTC CASSEEVGGWYEQYF
TRBJ1-2 NA TRBV7-2 TRBD1 TGTGCCAGCAGCTTGGACAGGGCCCCTAGAGGCTACACCTTC CASSLDRAPRGYTF
TRBJ1-5 NA TRBV7-9 NA TGTGCCAGCAGCACCCCCCCCGAGCCCCAGCATTTT CASSTPPEPQHF
TRBJ1-2 NA TRBV4-2 TRBD1 TGTGCCAGCAGCCAAGAGAGAGGGACAGGGAAACAGGGCTACACCTTC CASSQERGTGKQGYTF
TRBJ2-5 NA TRBV14 NA TGTGCCAGCAGCCGTGCTGGAGAGACCCAGTACTTC CASSRAGETQYF
TRBJ2-5 NA TRBV6-2/TRBV6-3 TRBD2 TGTGCCAGCAGTTCCCCGGGACTAGCGTTTCAAGAGACCCAGTACTTC CASSSPGLAFQETQYF
TRBJ2-1 NA TRBV7-2 NA TGTGCCAGCAGCTTTCTGGACGCCGCCTACAATGAGCAGTTCTTC CASSFLDAAYNEQFF
TRBJ1-1 NA TRBV7-2 TRBD1 TGTGCCAGCAGCGACAGGGTTGTTACTGAAGCTTTCTTT CASSDRVVTEAFF
TRBJ2-1 NA TRBV18 TRBD1 TGTGCCAGCTCACCAATGGGACAGATGTTCTCCTACAATGAGCAGTTCTTC CASSPMGQMFSYNEQFF
TRBJ1-1 NA TRBV18 NA TGTGCCAGCTCAACGTATAACATGAACACTGAAGCTTTCTTT CASSTYNMNTEAFF
TRBJ2-5 NA TRBV5-1 TRBD1 TGCGCCAGCAGCTTGGCGGGACAGGGTTATCGAGAGACCCAGTACTTC CASSLAGQGYRETQYF
TRBJ2-3 NA TRBV25-1 NA TGTGCCAGCAGTGAATCCGGGGTTTCAGATACGCAGTATTTT CASSESGVSDTQYF
TRBJ2-7 NA TRBV6-2/TRBV6-3 TRBD1 TGTGCCAGCAGCCCCTCCGGGACAGGTCCGTCCGAGCAGTACTTC CASSPSGTGPSEQYF
TRBJ2-5 once TRBV19 NA TGTGCCAGTAGTATTTGGTGGGACGAGTCGGGGGAGACCCAGTACTTC CASSIWWDESGETQYF
TRBJ1-2 once TRBV6-5 TRBD1 TGTGCCAGCAGGACTACAGGGGATTATGGCTACACCTTC CASRTTGDYGYTF
TRBJ2-3 NA TRBV19 NA TGTGCCAGTAGTATTTACAGGTATAGCACAGATACGCAGTATTTT CASSIYRYSTDTQYF
TRBJ2-7 NA TRBV29-1 NA TGCAGCGTTGTTGTCAGGGCGTTACACGAGCAGTACTTC CSVVVRALHEQYF
TRBJ1-2 NA TRBV29-1 TRBD1 TGCAGCGTTGGGAGGGGGCGCTACACCTTC CSVGRGRYTF
TRBJ2-3 NA TRBV9 TRBD1 TGTGCCAGCAGCTTCGGGACAGGGGGGTTCGGCACAGATACGCAGTATTTT CASSFGTGGFGTDTQYF
TRBJ2-1 NA TRBV7-2 TRBD2 TGTGCCAGCAGAGCTTACCATGTGGTAGCGGGGTTAGATGAGCAGTTCTTC CASRAYHVVAGLDEQFF
TRBJ1-2 NA TRBV4-2 TRBD1 TGTGCCAGCAGCCAGCGGACAGGGATCGATTCGGGCTACACCTTC CASSQRTGIDSGYTF
TRBJ2-1 NA TRBV5-1 TRBD2 TGCGCCAGCGCACCTCCGGGACTAGCGAGTCTTGAGCAGTTCTTC CASAPPGLASLEQFF